The rows below give T cell receptor beta chains drawn from one sample of a study of Ad26.COV2.S vaccination and SARS-CoV-2 variants. This table comes from immunoSEQ multiplex PCR, and its TCRdb copy is limited to in-frame clones, with some not included. The profile shows about 350,000 clones, roughly 84% of them singletons. This material consisted of peripheral blood, taken in a trial of Ad26.COV2.S vaccine versus placebo. These receptors all come from a person between 18 and 65 years old who received the Ad26.COV2.S COVID-19 vaccine or a placebo. Both conserved end residues are part of each CDR3. A D gene is named only where the DNA matches it firmly. The size field is filled for only some rows; it gives once, few, many or a size class.

TRBJ2-5,TRBV6-5,once,NA,TGTGCCAGCAGTTACCCCCGGAGGCAAGAAAACACACGGGTGTACTTC,CASSYPRRQENTRVYF
TRBJ2-7,TRBV27,few,NA,TGTGCCAGCAGGACGGGGGGCCTCTCCTACGAGCAGTACTTC,CASRTGGLSYEQYF
TRBJ2-1,TRBV5-1,once,TRBD2,TGCGCCAGCAGCGTCCCGACTAGCGGGGGTGAGCAGTTCTTC,CASSVPTSGGEQFF
TRBJ1-1,TRBV30,once,NA,TGTGCCTGGAGTGTACATCACGGAGGGGGTGACACTGAAGCTTTCTTT,CAWSVHHGGGDTEAFF
TRBJ2-5,TRBV6-2/TRBV6-3,NA,TRBD2,TGTGCCAGCAGTTTAAGAGCGGGAGTAGTGCAAGAGACCCAGTACTTC,CASSLRAGVVQETQYF
TRBJ2-7,TRBV6-5,NA,NA,TGTGCCAGCACAGCTAGAGGGTACGAGCAGTACTTC,CASTARGYEQYF
TRBJ2-3,TRBV2,NA,NA,TGTGCCAGCACCATGACTAGCACAGATACGCAGTATTTT,CASTMTSTDTQYF
TRBJ2-1,TRBV28,NA,NA,TGTGCCAGCAGTTTATTCCGAGGGTCCTACAATGAGCAGTTCTTC,CASSLFRGSYNEQFF
TRBJ2-5,TRBV6-4,NA,NA,TGTGCCAGCAGCTCCCCGGGGGGCTCCTTAGAGACCCAGTACTTC,CASSSPGGSLETQYF
TRBJ1-6,TRBV7-8,NA,NA,TGTGCCAGCAGCTTTCTGGCAGGGCAATTGTATAATTCACCCCTCCACTTT,CASSFLAGQLYNSPLHF
TRBJ1-1,TRBV27,few,TRBD1,TGTGCCAGCAGTCCCCGGACAGGGGCGGTGAACACTGAAGCTTTCTTT,CASSPRTGAVNTEAFF
TRBJ2-2,TRBV6-5,NA,TRBD2,TGTGCCAGCATGGAACTAGCGGGTGCCACCGGGGAGCTGTTTTTT,CASMELAGATGELFF
TRBJ2-5,TRBV15,NA,NA,TGTGCCACCAGCGGGGGGGCAGGACGAGTTCCAGAGACCCAGTACTTC,CATSGGAGRVPETQYF
TRBJ1-1,TRBV2,once,NA,TGTGCCAGCAGGGGGCAGGGAGATGGAGCTTTCTTT,CASRGQGDGAFF
TRBJ1-2,TRBV5-6,NA,NA,TGTGCCAGCAGCTTGGTGGGACGAGTTAACTATGGCTACACCTTC,CASSLVGRVNYGYTF
TRBJ2-7,TRBV7-8,NA,NA,TGTGCCAGCAGCTCACAGGGTCCCTACGAGCAGTACTTC,CASSSQGPYEQYF
TRBJ2-3,TRBV7-6,few,NA,TGTGCCAGCAGCTCCCCTGGAACAGATACGCAGTATTTT,CASSSPGTDTQYF
TRBJ2-7,TRBV4-1,NA,TRBD2,TGCGCCAGCAGCTCACAGGCCGCTAGCGGGAGTTACGAGCAGTACTTC,CASSSQAASGSYEQYF
TRBJ2-5,TRBV30,NA,NA,TGTGCCTGGAGTTACCTGGAGGAGACCCAGTACTTC,CAWSYLEETQYF
TRBJ2-7,TRBV7-2,NA,NA,TGTGCCAGCAGCTCCTCGCTTACCTACGAGCAGTACTTC,CASSSSLTYEQYF
TRBJ2-1,TRBV5-1,once,NA,TGCGCCAGCAGCTTGGGGGCTAGCGCGCTCCCCTACAATGAGCAGTTCTTC,CASSLGASALPYNEQFF
TRBJ2-7,TRBV2,NA,NA,TGTGCCAGCAGGTCGGGGATTAGCTACGAGCAGTACTTC,CASRSGISYEQYF
TRBJ2-5,TRBV10-2,few,TRBD2,TGCGCCAGCAGTGGACAAGCAAGCGGGGGGGCAACGGAGACCCAGTACTTC,CASSGQASGGATETQYF
TRBJ1-6,TRBV7-2,NA,NA,TGTGCCAGCAGCTTGCGGAGGTTCCCACCCCTCCACTTT,CASSLRRFPPLHF
TRBJ2-5,TRBV6-6,NA,TRBD2,TGTGCCAGCAGCCGACTAGCGACTCAAGAGACCCAGTACTTC,CASSRLATQETQYF
TRBJ2-7,TRBV28,NA,TRBD1,TGTGCCAGCAGTTCCTTCGACAGGGGTGAGCAGTACTTC,CASSSFDRGEQYF
TRBJ2-1,TRBV3-1/TRBV3-2,NA,NA,TGTGCCAGCAGCCAAGATACGATAACAGACGTACCGAAAAATTCCTACAATGAGCAGTTCTTC,CASSQDTITDVPKNSYNEQFF
TRBJ2-5,TRBV5-1,NA,NA,TGCGCCAGCAGCTTGGTTTCGGAGGTTCAAGAGACCCAGTACTTC,CASSLVSEVQETQYF
TRBJ1-3,TRBV27,NA,NA,TGTGCCAGCAGTTTCCACAGTGGAAACACCATATATTTT,CASSFHSGNTIYF
TRBJ2-7,TRBV10-3,NA,NA,TGTGCCATCAGTGGGGGCAGCTACGAGCAGTACTTC,CAISGGSYEQYF
TRBJ1-6,TRBV2,NA,NA,TGTGCCAGCAGTGACGAGGTTAATTCACCCCTCCACTTT,CASSDEVNSPLHF
TRBJ2-3,TRBV5-5,NA,NA,TGTGCCAGCATCCTAGGGGCAGATACGCAGTATTTT,CASILGADTQYF
TRBJ2-1,TRBV4-1,NA,TRBD2,TGCGCCAGCAGCCGAGCCCAACTAGCGGGAGGGCTTGGTGAGCAGTTCTTC,CASSRAQLAGGLGEQFF
TRBJ2-1,TRBV10-3,NA,NA,TGTGCCATCAGTGAGTCGACTCGGGGGCGGGGTGAGCAGTTCTTC,CAISESTRGRGEQFF
TRBJ2-7,TRBV25-1,NA,TRBD1,TGTGCCAGCAGTGAATCGAAGACAGGGGACTACGAGCAGTACTTC,CASSESKTGDYEQYF
TRBJ2-1,TRBV7-2,NA,TRBD2,TGTGCCAGCAGCCCTCTAGCGGGCTCCTACAATGAGCAGTTCTTC,CASSPLAGSYNEQFF
TRBJ1-5,TRBV6-5,NA,NA,TGTGCCAGCAGTTACTCGACGGATAGCAATCAGCCCCAGCATTTT,CASSYSTDSNQPQHF
TRBJ1-2,TRBV7-9,once,NA,TGTGCCAGCAGCCCACTCCCCCTCGCCGTTAACTATGGCTACACCTTC,CASSPLPLAVNYGYTF
TRBJ2-1,TRBV10-3,once,NA,TGTGCCATCAGCGCGGACAATGAGCAGTTCTTC,CAISADNEQFF
TRBJ2-3,TRBV18,NA,NA,TGTGCCAGCTCACCACCTTCAGGGGGGATCACAGATACGCAGTATTTT,CASSPPSGGITDTQYF
TRBJ2-1,TRBV7-2,once,TRBD2,TGTGCCAGCAGCCCCGGTGTTCCGCGGGGGGCCTACAATGAGCAGTTCTTC,CASSPGVPRGAYNEQFF
TRBJ1-2,TRBV3-1/TRBV3-2,NA,NA,TGTGCCAGCAGTACAGGGCACTATGGCTACACCTTC,CASSTGHYGYTF
TRBJ2-3,TRBV7-9,NA,NA,TGTGCCAGCAGCCCGGACGGAAGAAGCACAGATACGCAGTATTTT,CASSPDGRSTDTQYF
TRBJ2-7,TRBV6-5,NA,TRBD2,TGTGCCAGCATACTAGCGGGGGGTAACGAGCAGTACTTC,CASILAGGNEQYF
TRBJ2-1,TRBV11-2,NA,TRBD1,TGTGCCAGCAGCTTAGGCAGGGGGCTTGGGAATGAGCAGTTCTTC,CASSLGRGLGNEQFF
TRBJ2-7,TRBV10-1,few,NA,TGCGCCAGCAGTGAGACCGGGACCGGCTACGAGCAGTACTTC,CASSETGTGYEQYF
TRBJ2-3,TRBV10-3,NA,TRBD2,TGTGCCTCCCCGCGTCTGGCTAGCGGGGGGGCCGCAGATACGCAGTATTTT,CASPRLASGGAADTQYF
TRBJ1-1,TRBV18,NA,NA,TGTGCCAGCTCATCCAGGGGTGACACTGAAGCTTTCTTT,CASSSRGDTEAFF
TRBJ2-5,TRBV13,NA,TRBD2,TGTGCCAGCAGCCAGCCCCCCGGGATAGCGGGGGGGCAGGAGACCCAGTACTTC,CASSQPPGIAGGQETQYF
TRBJ2-4,TRBV5-1,NA,NA,TGCGCCAGCAGCTTGGATTTACGGCCACCATCCAAAAACATTCAGTACTTC,CASSLDLRPPSKNIQYF
TRBJ2-1,TRBV12-3/TRBV12-4,NA,NA,TGTGCCAGCAGTTCAGGGAGCAATGAGCAGTTCTTC,CASSSGSNEQFF
TRBJ2-7,TRBV7-2,few,NA,TGTGCCAGCAGCTTAGGGGTGGGCGGCGCCACCTACGAGCAGTACTTC,CASSLGVGGATYEQYF